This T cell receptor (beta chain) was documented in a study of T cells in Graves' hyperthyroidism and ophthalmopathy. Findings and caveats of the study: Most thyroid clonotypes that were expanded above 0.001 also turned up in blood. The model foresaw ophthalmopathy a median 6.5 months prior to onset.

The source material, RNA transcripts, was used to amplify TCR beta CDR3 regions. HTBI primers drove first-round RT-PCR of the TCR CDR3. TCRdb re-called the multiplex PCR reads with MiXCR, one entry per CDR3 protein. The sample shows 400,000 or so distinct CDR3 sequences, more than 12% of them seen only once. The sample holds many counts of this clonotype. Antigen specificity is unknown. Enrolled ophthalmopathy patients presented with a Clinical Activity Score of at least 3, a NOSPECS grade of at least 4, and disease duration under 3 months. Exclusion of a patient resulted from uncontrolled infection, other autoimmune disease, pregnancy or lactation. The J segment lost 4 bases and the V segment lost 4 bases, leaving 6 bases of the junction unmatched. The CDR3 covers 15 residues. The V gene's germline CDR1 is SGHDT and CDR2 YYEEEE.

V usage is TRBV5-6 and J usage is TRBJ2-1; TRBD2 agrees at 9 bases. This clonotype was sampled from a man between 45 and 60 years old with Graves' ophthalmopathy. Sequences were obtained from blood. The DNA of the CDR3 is TGTGCCAGCAGCGTCTTAGCGGGAGAGTACAATGAGCAGTTCTTC. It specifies CASSVLAGEYNEQFF.